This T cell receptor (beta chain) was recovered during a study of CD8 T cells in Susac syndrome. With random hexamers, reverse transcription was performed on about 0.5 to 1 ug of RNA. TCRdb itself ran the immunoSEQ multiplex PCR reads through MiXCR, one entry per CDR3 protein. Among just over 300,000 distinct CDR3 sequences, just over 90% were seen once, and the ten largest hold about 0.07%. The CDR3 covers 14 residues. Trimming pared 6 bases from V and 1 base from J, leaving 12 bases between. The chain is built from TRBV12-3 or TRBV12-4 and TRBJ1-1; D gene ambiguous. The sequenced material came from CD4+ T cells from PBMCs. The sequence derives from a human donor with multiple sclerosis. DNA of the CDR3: TGTGCCAGCAGGTGGGGAGCCCCGAACACTGAAGCTTTCTTT. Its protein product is CASRWGAPNTEAFF.